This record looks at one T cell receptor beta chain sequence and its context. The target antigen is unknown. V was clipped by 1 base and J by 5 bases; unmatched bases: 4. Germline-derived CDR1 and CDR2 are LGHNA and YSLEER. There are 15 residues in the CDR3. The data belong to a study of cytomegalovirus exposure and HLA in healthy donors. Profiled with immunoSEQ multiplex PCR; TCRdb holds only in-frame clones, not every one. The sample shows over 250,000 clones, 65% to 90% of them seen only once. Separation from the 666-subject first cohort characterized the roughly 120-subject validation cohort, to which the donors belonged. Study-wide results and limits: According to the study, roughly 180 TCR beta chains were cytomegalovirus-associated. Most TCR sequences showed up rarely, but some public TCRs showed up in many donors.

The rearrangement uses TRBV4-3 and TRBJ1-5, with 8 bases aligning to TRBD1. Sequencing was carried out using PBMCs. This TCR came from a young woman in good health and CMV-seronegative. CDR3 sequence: CASSQGTGSDQPQHF. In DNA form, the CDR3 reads TGCGCCAGCAGCCAAGGGACAGGGAGTGATCAGCCCCAGCATTTT.